The clone carrying this TCR beta chain has just one count. The CDR3 consists of 14 residues. CDR1 DFQATT and CDR2 SNEGSKA come from the germline V gene (reference sequence). V was clipped by 0 bases and J by 5 bases, with 13 bases between them. With a J-beta primer mix and a sample-barcoded 5' primer, a second PCR ran about 6 to 11 cycles. TCRdb re-called the 5' RACE reads with MiXCR, one entry per CDR3 protein. The sample lists about 1.4 million distinct CDR3 sequences; approximately 59% were seen once. The data originate from a study of blood T cells in healthy people across ages. The rearrangement links TRBV20-1 to TRBJ1-2, with TRBD1 as a possible D gene (5 bases). This receptor was obtained from a man between 18 and 35 years old in good health. Source material: blood. CDR3 in DNA: TGCAGTGCTAGAGATCCCCAGGGTTCTTATGGCTACACCTTC. It specifies CSARDPQGSYGYTF.